The 27 T cell receptor beta chains below were found in one sample sequenced in a study of vaccination and CD4 T cells after COVID-19. Stated treatment: approximately 9-day PBMC culture with coronavirus spike peptide pools or control peptides (ViraFEST assay). From the unexposed donor, CD4+ T cells were collected ahead of the COVID-19 pandemic (2011-2018). With the Oncomine TCR Beta short-read assay, DNA from cultured CD4+ T cells was sequenced. Cultured CD4+ T cells yielded the extracted genomic DNA. In TCRdb, the PCR reads were re-called with MiXCR into one record per CDR3 protein. The table records about 7,000 distinct CDR3 sequences, roughly a third of them present only once. No antigen has been identified for these receptors. Sequencing was performed on CD4+ T cells from blood, cultured in vitro. The origin of the receptors is a human donor in good health.

This clonotype occurred a few times. This chain links TRBV11-2 with TRBJ2-7, with D perhaps being TRBD1 or TRBD2 (5 bases each). From germline, CDR1 is SGHAT and CDR2 FQNNGV. Deletions cut 5 bases from V and 3 bases from J, with 17 bases between. The CDR3 spans 15 residues. CDR3 residues: CASSPPWQGRYEQYF. CDR3 DNA: TGTGCCAGCAGCCCCCCCTGGCAGGGACGCTACGAGCAGTACTTC.

The chain carries TRBV28 and TRBJ2-5; D is perhaps TRBD2 (7 bases). The V gene's germline CDR1 is MDHEN and CDR2 SYDVKM. Trimming stripped 6 bases from V and 5 bases from J, with 19 bases between. This CDR3 is built from 15 residues. As DNA, the CDR3 is TGTGCCAGCAGCTCCCTTACGGGGGGCGCGGAGACCCAGTACTTC. Translation gives CASSSLTGGAETQYF.

The chain combines TRBV7-8 with TRBJ1-6; the match to TRBD1 covers 9 bases. CDR1 and CDR2 (germline): SGHVS, FQNEAQ. The ends lost 1 base at V and 6 bases at J; junction bases unmatched: 4. The CDR3 is made up of 16 amino acids. CDR3 protein: CASSLDGTGRNSPLHF. As DNA, the CDR3 is TGTGCCAGCAGCTTAGACGGGACAGGGCGTAATTCACCCCTCCACTTT. Full variable domain (missing parts from reference TRBV7-8 and TRBJ1-6): GAGVSQSPRYKVAKRGQDVALRCDPISGHVSLFWYQQALGQGPEFLTYFQNEAQLDKSGLPSDRFFAERPEGSVSTLKIQRTQQEDSAVYLCASSLDGTGRNSPLHFGNGTRLTVT.

This clonotype is medium-sized within its sample. This chain connects TRBV10-3 to TRBJ1-5; D is perhaps TRBD1 (6 bases). V was shortened by 5 bases and J by 3 bases, with 8 bases between the two germline ends. CDR1 ENHRY and CDR2 SYGVKD come from the germline V gene. This CDR3 is 13 amino acids long. The CDR3 loop is CAISRDNNQPQHF. The CDR3 DNA reads as TGTGCCATCAGTCGGGACAACAATCAGCCCCAGCATTTT.

The chain is built from TRBV10-3 and TRBJ2-5; 8 bases line up with TRBD2. The CDR3 length is 16 residues. Germline-derived CDR1 and CDR2 are ENHRY and SYGVKD. Losses at the gene ends were 2 bases for V and 5 bases for J; bases not matched to a gene: 10. In DNA form, the CDR3 reads TGTGCCATCAGTGAGCCCCCCAGCGGGAGTAGGGAGACCCAGTACTTC. Encoded protein: CAISEPPSGSRETQYF.

This clonotype has a single count. This may stem from a read error, because a much larger clone lies one nucleotide away. Because it lacks the conserved phenylalanine or tryptophan at the end, this CDR3 is likely a read error. V usage is TRBV20-1 and J usage is TRBJ2-5; D not resolved. The CDR3 is made up of 12 amino acids. V was pared by 5 bases and J by 5 bases, with 12 bases between. Germline V lookup: CDR1 DFQATT, CDR2 SNEGSKA (reference sequence). In DNA form, the CDR3 reads TGCAGTGCTGGACCGTTTTGGGAGACCCAGTACTTA. It codes for CSAGPFWETQYL.

This clonotype has only a few counts. J is TRBJ2-6 and V is TRBV20-1; D not resolved. This CDR3 has 14 residues. Germline CDR1 DFQATT, CDR2 SNEGSKA (reference sequence). V shed 5 bases and J shed 0 bases, with 8 bases lying between them. CDR3 sequence (DNA): TGCAGTGCTGTGGTTACCTCTGGGGCCAACGTCCTGACTTTC. Protein product: CSAVVTSGANVLTF.

In this sample, this clonotype turned up a few times. This chain joins TRBV27 and TRBJ2-1, with 11 bases aligning to TRBD1. The better agreement between TRBJ2-7 and the DNA end casts doubt on the J call. Germline V gene data show CDR1 as MNHEY and CDR2 as SMNVEV (reference sequence). The CDR3 loop spans 15 amino acids. The CDR3 DNA reads as TGTGCCAGCAGTTTAAGTGGGACAGGGGGCTACGAGCAGTACTTC. As protein: CASSLSGTGGYEQYF.

This rearrangement joins TRBV28 to TRBJ2-7, with D possibly being TRBD2 (5 bases). The CDR3 totals 14 residues. V lost 2 bases, J lost 11 bases, and 19 bases lay in between. CDR1 and CDR2 (germline): MDHEN, SYDVKM. CDR3 amino acids: CASSLRGNGPGKYF. CDR3 DNA: TGTGCCAGCAGTTTACGAGGGAATGGCCCCGGGAAGTACTTC. Filled out from reference TRBV28 and TRBJ2-7, the complete variable domain reads DVKVTQSSRYLVKRTGEKVFLECVQDMDHENMFWYRQDPGLGLRLIYFSYDVKMKEKGDIPEGYSVSREKKERFSLILESASTNQTSMYLCASSLRGNGPGKYFGPGTRLTVT.

This clonotype appeared a few times. The CDR3 DNA follows: TGTGCCAGCAGCCCCTTGGATACGCAGTATTTT. Its translation is CASSPLDTQYF. J is TRBJ2-3 and V is TRBV6-1; D unclear. Deletions cut 6 bases from V and 6 bases from J, with 7 bases between. Germline V gene sequence: CDR1 MNHNS, CDR2 SASEGT. This CDR3 spans 11 amino acids.

This clonotype is large. The chain is built from TRBV20-1 and TRBJ2-7, with 7 bases aligning to TRBD2. V shed 3 bases and J 3 bases; nucleotides not matched to a gene: 2. Germline CDR1 is DFQATT and CDR2 is SNEGSKA (reference sequence). The CDR3 is made up of 12 amino acids. CDR3 amino acids: CSASPSGYEQYF. The CDR3 DNA is TGCAGTGCTAGCCCTAGCGGCTACGAGCAGTACTTC.

The chain carries TRBV6-2 or TRBV6-3 and TRBJ1-1; 7 bases agree with TRBD1. This CDR3 region has 13 residues. Germline V gene sequence: CDR1 MNHEY, CDR2 SVGEGT. With V trimmed by 7 bases and J by 11 bases, 13 bases remained unmatched. The DNA for the CDR3 is TGTGCCAGCACCCTGGGCCGTGACAGGGAGGCTTTCTTT. It yields the protein CASTLGRDREAFF.

This clonotype is medium-sized in the sample. DNA for the CDR3: TGTGCCAGCAGTGCCACTCCAACAGGGTCGGGTCAGCCCCAGCATTTT. Its protein is CASSATPTGSGQPQHF. The chain links TRBV6-1 to TRBJ1-5; D perhaps matches TRBD1 (6 bases). CDR1 is MNHNS and CDR2 is SASEGT in the germline V gene. The CDR3 consists of 16 residues. Trimming took 4 bases from V and 6 from J, leaving 19 bases between them.

The J gene is TRBJ2-7, the V gene TRBV20-1; D uncertain. V dropped 0 bases and J dropped 2 bases, with 14 bases sitting between them. Germline V CDR1 and CDR2: DFQATT, SNEGSKA (reference sequence). The CDR3 is 15 amino acids. The CDR3 sequence: CSARDKATTPYEQYF. CDR3 DNA sequence: TGCAGTGCTAGAGATAAGGCTACAACACCCTACGAGCAGTACTTC.

V is TRBV28 and J is TRBJ2-3; TRBD2 is a possible D gene (6 bases). V was cut by 5 bases and J by 5 bases, with 14 bases left in between. CDR1 MDHEN and CDR2 SYDVKM come from the germline V gene. This CDR3 is built from 14 residues. The DNA of the CDR3 is TGTGCCAGCAGTATTAGCGGCCCCCTAGATACGCAGTATTTT. It translates to CASSISGPLDTQYF.

The chain has TRBV7-9 and TRBJ2-3, with a possible D match to TRBD1 (5 bases). Germline V gene data show CDR1 as SEHNR and CDR2 as FQNEAQ (reference sequence). The length of the CDR3 is 13 residues. Trimming removed 5 bases from V and 4 bases from J, with 10 bases in between. The DNA of the CDR3 is TGTGCCAGCAGCGTAAAGGGGCCAGATACGCAGTATTTT. This sequence encodes CASSVKGPDTQYF.

V gene TRBV7-2 combines with J gene TRBJ2-6; D might be TRBD1 (6 bases). V lost 6 bases and J 1 base, leaving 10 bases between the germline ends. CDR1 is SGHTA and CDR2 is FQGNSA in the germline V gene. The CDR3 is 15 amino acids. This CDR3 is CASRYRESGANVLTF. DNA for the CDR3: TGTGCCAGCAGGTACAGGGAATCTGGGGCCAACGTCCTGACTTTC.

The rearrangement uses TRBV7-2 and TRBJ2-7; 9 bases fit TRBD2. From germline, CDR1 is SGHTA and CDR2 FQGNSA. CDR3 length equals 16 residues. V lost 4 bases to trimming and J lost 4 bases; unmatched junction nucleotides: 11. DNA of the CDR3: TGTGCCAGCAGCTGGGGTGGGCTAGCGGGGACTTACGAGCAGTACTTC. This codes for CASSWGGLAGTYEQYF.

The chain employs TRBV4-3 and TRBJ2-7; D is ambiguous. Looked up from germline, CDR1 is LGHNA and CDR2 is YSLEER. V dropped 0 bases and J dropped 4 bases, with 7 bases sitting between them. This CDR3 is built from 13 residues. The CDR3 here is CASSQDQGYEQYF. For the CDR3, the DNA is TGCGCCAGCAGCCAAGATCAAGGGTACGAGCAGTACTTC.

CDR3 sequence (DNA): TGTGCCAGCAGTTCGGGACTATGGTACTTC. It codes for CASSSGLWYF. This chain uses TRBV6-5 with TRBJ2-7, with TRBD2 matching 7 bases. V lost 4 bases and J lost 12; bases outside the gene matches: 3. The CDR3 spans 10 residues. Germline-derived CDR1 and CDR2 are MNHEY and SVGAGI.

This clonotype was seen only a few times. The CDR3 sequence: CSASPQTVSEQFF. CDR3 coding DNA: TGCAGTGCTAGTCCTCAGACAGTGAGTGAGCAGTTCTTC. The rearrangement uses TRBV20-1 and TRBJ2-1; the D gene is possibly TRBD1 (5 bases). Germline loops: CDR1 DFQATT, CDR2 SNEGSKA (reference sequence). The CDR3 extends over 13 amino acids. The germline V and J ends were trimmed by 3 bases and 9 bases, with 15 bases remaining between them.

The chain employs TRBV28 and TRBJ2-7, with a tentative D call TRBD2 (5 bases). Germline lookup yields CDR1 MDHEN and CDR2 SYDVKM. The CDR3 covers 15 residues. The V and J ends lost 2 bases and 7 bases respectively, with 18 bases between them. The CDR3 reads CASSLDLGSLGEQYF. For the CDR3, the DNA is TGTGCCAGCAGTTTAGATCTAGGGAGTTTAGGGGAGCAGTACTTC.

The chain couples TRBV20-1 to TRBJ2-5, with a possible D match to TRBD1 (6 bases). The CDR3 is made up of 13 amino acids. Germline CDR1 and CDR2: DFQATT and SNEGSKA (reference sequence). Trimming pared 6 bases from V and 4 bases from J, leaving 15 bases between. CDR3 protein: CSALQWGPETQYF. The DNA of the CDR3 is TGCAGTGCCCTTCAATGGGGGCCAGAGACCCAGTACTTC.

This clonotype was seen a handful of times. This chain uses TRBV15 with TRBJ2-2, with TRBD2 matching 12 bases. Per the germline V gene, CDR1 is LNHNV and CDR2 is YYDKDF (reference sequence). Germline trimming cut 8 bases from V and 4 bases from J; bases unmatched to any gene: 5. This CDR3 is 15 amino acids long. CDR3 nucleotides: TGTGCCACCCTGCCGGGACTAGCGGGCACCGGGGAGCTGTTTTTT. Translated: CATLPGLAGTGELFF.

The chain links TRBV7-2 to TRBJ1-1, with D perhaps matching TRBD1 (5 bases). This CDR3 has 14 amino acids. Germline V gene lookup returns CDR1 SGHTA and CDR2 FQGNSA. The V and J ends lost 2 bases and 4 bases respectively, with 11 bases between them. The CDR3 region is CASSLRGAGTEAFF. The CDR3 coding sequence is TGTGCCAGCAGCTTACGCGGGGCCGGCACTGAAGCTTTCTTT.

The rearrangement uses TRBV6-5 and TRBJ1-1; D is unresolved. The CDR3 extends over 12 amino acids. With 2 bases removed from V and 4 bases from J, the gap between germline ends came to 5 bases. Germline-derived CDR1 and CDR2 are MNHEY and SVGAGI. DNA for the CDR3: TGTGCCAGCAGTTACGGGAGCACTGAAGCTTTCTTT. It specifies CASSYGSTEAFF.

Note on this clonotype: This may be a read error, as it is one base from a much larger clone. The chain couples TRBV7-9 to TRBJ1-2, with 8 bases fitting TRBD1. Germline V gene lookup returns CDR1 SEHNR and CDR2 FQNEAQ (reference sequence). The CDR3 consists of 13 residues. With V trimmed by 5 bases and J by 12 bases, 11 bases remained unmatched. The CDR3 region is CASSGDRGGGHTF. CDR3 bases: TGTGCCAGCAGCGGTGACAGGGGTGGAGGCCACACCTTC. The whole variable domain, filled in from reference TRBV7-9 and TRBJ1-2, reads DTGVSQNPRHKITKRGQNVTFRCDPISEHNRLYWYRQTLGQGPEFLTYFQNEAQLEKSRLLSDRFSAERPKGSFSTLEIQRTEQGDSAMYLCASSGDRGGGHTFGSGTRLTVV.